This entry describes one T cell receptor (beta chain). Each CDR3 protein gets one entry in TCRdb, which reprocessed the 5' RACE reads and gives no DNA. The sample holds about 160,000 distinct CDR3 sequences. The data belong to a study of monozygotic twins with inflammatory bowel disease. Germline CDR1 ENHRY, CDR2 SYGVKD. CDR3 length: 14 amino acids. The sample was blood. The V and J genes are TRBV10-3 and TRBJ2-7; there is no DNA to check the TCRdb D call of TRBD1. This clonotype originated in a human donor with ulcerative colitis or Crohn's disease, or a healthy co-twin of an affected twin (not recorded which). The CDR3 sequence: CAISDRRPPSKQYF.